These 13 T cell receptor beta chains were all obtained from the same sample, sequenced in a study of T cell responses to AZD1222 COVID-19 vaccine. Profiling relied on immunoSEQ multiplex PCR, and the TCRdb table lists in-frame clones only, not all of them. The data contain around 77,000 clones, around 90% of them singletons. The sample was peripheral blood, taken on day 0 of AZD1222 vaccination. The receptors stem from an adult in good health.

This sequence joins TRBV7-8 and TRBJ2-3, with 7 bases lining up with TRBD1. CDR3 length: 16 residues. Germline assignment: CDR1 SGHVS and CDR2 FQNEAQ. The junction had 11 bases not matched to a gene; V was cut back by 5 bases and J by 3 bases. In nucleotides, the CDR3 is TGTGCCAGCAGCGGGCGGCGAGGGGGCAGGACAGATACGCAGTATTTT. It translates to CASSGRRGGRTDTQYF.

The table lists this clone with a count of one. The chain uses TRBV6-5 and TRBJ1-2; TRBD1 might be the D (6 bases). CDR1 MNHEY and CDR2 SVGAGI come from the germline V gene. Between the trimmed V and J ends, which lost 6 bases and 6 bases, there was a span of 11 bases. This CDR3 spans 12 amino acids. Here the CDR3 DNA reads TGTGCCAGCAGGACAGGTCGCAATGGCTACACCTTC. It specifies CASRTGRNGYTF.

This chain joins TRBV30 and TRBJ1-1; unclear D gene. The CDR3 runs to 13 residues. CDR1 GTSNPN and CDR2 SVGIG come from the germline V gene (reference sequence). V lost 1 base and J lost 4, with 10 bases in between. The DNA of the CDR3 is TGTGCCTGGAGTGAACTTGTGGGCACTGAAGCTTTCTTT. This translates into CAWSELVGTEAFF.

V gene TRBV2 combines with J gene TRBJ2-7; D possibly uses TRBD1 or TRBD2 (6 bases each). Trimming shortened V by 1 base and J by 4 bases, and 14 bases separated the two germline ends. The CDR3 covers 15 residues. Germline V gives CDR1 SNHLY, CDR2 FYNNEI. The DNA of the CDR3 is TGTGCCAGCAGTGAAGGGGGGGCAGGAGTGTACGAGCAGTACTTC. Translation: CASSEGGAGVYEQYF.

V usage is TRBV15 and J usage is TRBJ1-1; TRBD1 agrees at 7 bases. CDR3 length: 16 residues. V shed 0 bases, J shed 3 bases, and the junction held 7 bases outside the gene matches. Germline values: CDR1 LNHNV, CDR2 YYDKDF (reference sequence). CDR3 sequence (DNA): TGTGCCACCAGCAGAGATCGGACAGGTTGGGACACTGAAGCTTTCTTT. It yields the protein CATSRDRTGWDTEAFF.

This clone turned up a few times. V usage is TRBV27 and J usage is TRBJ1-4, with D unclear. Per germline, CDR1 MNHEY and CDR2 SMNVEV (reference sequence). The CDR3 is 17 residues long. V lost 5 bases, J lost 3 bases, and 19 bases lay in between. This chain's CDR3 is CASSRTALPTPNEKLFF. The CDR3 nucleotides are TGTGCCAGCAGTCGAACAGCGTTGCCGACCCCTAATGAAAAACTGTTTTTT.

The chain carries TRBV18 and TRBJ1-5; D remains ambiguous. Per the germline V gene, CDR1 is KGHSH and CDR2 is LQKENI. This CDR3 is 15 amino acids long. V was pared by 1 base and J by 4 bases, with 11 bases between. Written as DNA, the CDR3 is TGTGCCAGCTCACCACAGGTAGTGTCGAATCAGCCCCAGCATTTT. Amino acid sequence: CASSPQVVSNQPQHF.

This chain connects TRBV27 to TRBJ1-3, with unresolved D. This CDR3 spans 17 amino acids. Germline CDR1 reads MNHEY; CDR2 reads SMNVEV (reference sequence). The V end was cut by 5 bases, the J end by 2 bases, with 19 bases between. The CDR3 DNA reads TGTGCCAGCAGTCCGGACGTGGGGAGTATGGCTGGAAACACCATATATTTT. Protein: CASSPDVGSMAGNTIYF.

V gene TRBV4-1 combines with J gene TRBJ1-1; D gene unclear. Germline assignment: CDR1 MGHRA and CDR2 YSYEKL. This CDR3 comprises 14 residues. V lost 1 base and J 11 bases, leaving 17 bases between the germline ends. This CDR3 is CASSQGTGVEYAFF. CDR3 DNA sequence: TGCGCCAGCAGCCAAGGTACCGGGGTGGAGTACGCTTTCTTT.

This chain connects TRBV7-2 to TRBJ1-1, with unresolved D. Germline V lookup: CDR1 SGHTA, CDR2 FQGNSA. There are 11 residues in the CDR3. Trimming pared 7 bases from V and 3 bases from J, leaving 6 bases between. CDR3 sequence reads: CASIWDTEAFF. CDR3 DNA sequence: TGTGCCAGCATCTGGGACACTGAAGCTTTCTTT.

Worth noting for this clone: One end of the junction is discordant with germline, which a read error may explain. V is TRBV12-3 or TRBV12-4 and J is TRBJ2-1; the D is unclear. CDR3 length: 11 amino acids. The CDR3, as DNA: TGTGCCAGCAGTTTCGGTACATTCGCACTCTTC. This codes for CASSFGTFALF.

The chain employs TRBV5-4 and TRBJ2-5; 11 bases match TRBD2. The V gene end was trimmed by 3 bases and the J gene end by 5 bases; junction bases not matched to a gene: 3. The CDR3 has 14 residues. Germline lookup yields CDR1 SGHNT and CDR2 YYREEE (reference sequence). This CDR3 is CASSSTSGDETQYF. CDR3 nucleotide sequence: TGTGCCAGCAGCTCGACTAGCGGGGATGAGACCCAGTACTTC.

This chain uses TRBV5-1 with TRBJ2-1, with no clear D. V was shortened by 0 bases and J by 5 bases, with 6 bases between the two germline ends. CDR1 and CDR2 (germline): SGHRS, YFSETQ. This CDR3 comprises 13 residues. The CDR3 is CASSLGGDNEQFF. The CDR3 DNA reads TGCGCCAGCAGCTTGGGGGGTGACAATGAGCAGTTCTTC.